This T cell receptor (beta chain) was identified during a study of CD8 T cells in ankylosing spondylitis. This clonotype was observed a handful of times. What it recognizes is unknown. Quantitative 5'-RACE with molecular barcodes produced the TCR beta libraries. Using its own MiXCR run on the 5' RACE reads, TCRdb lists one record per CDR3 protein. Of more than 150,000 distinct CDR3 sequences detected, 9.5% to 13% appear once; the ten largest clones hold roughly 29%. CDR3 size: 14 residues. The V gene's germline CDR1 is SGHRS and CDR2 YFSETQ. Trimming at V came to 0 bases and at J to 3 bases, leaving 2 bases not matched to a gene. General observations from the study: Researchers reportedly found disease-linked clones significantly enriched in matched ankylosing spondylitis synovial fluid. CD8+ by phenotype, disease-linked clones were relatively rare in peripheral blood.

The chain couples TRBV5-1 to TRBJ2-7; 8 bases agree with TRBD2. Sequenced sample: blood, either unsorted or a sorted T cell fraction (not recorded which). This TCR was recovered from a male donor with ankylosing spondylitis or in good health (not recorded which). This chain's CDR3 is CASSLGSGSYEQYF. The CDR3, as DNA: TGCGCCAGCAGCTTGGGGAGCGGGAGCTACGAGCAGTACTTC.